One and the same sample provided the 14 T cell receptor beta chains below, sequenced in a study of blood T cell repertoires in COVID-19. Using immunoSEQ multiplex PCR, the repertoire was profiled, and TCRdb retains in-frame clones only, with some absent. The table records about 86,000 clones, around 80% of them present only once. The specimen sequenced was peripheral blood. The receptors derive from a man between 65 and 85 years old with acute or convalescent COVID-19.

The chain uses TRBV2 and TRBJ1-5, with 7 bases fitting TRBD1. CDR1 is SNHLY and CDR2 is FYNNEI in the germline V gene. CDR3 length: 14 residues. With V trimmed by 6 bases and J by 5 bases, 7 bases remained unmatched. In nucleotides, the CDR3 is TGTGCCAGCAGCTTAGACAGGGTACATCAGCCCCAGCATTTT. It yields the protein CASSLDRVHQPQHF.

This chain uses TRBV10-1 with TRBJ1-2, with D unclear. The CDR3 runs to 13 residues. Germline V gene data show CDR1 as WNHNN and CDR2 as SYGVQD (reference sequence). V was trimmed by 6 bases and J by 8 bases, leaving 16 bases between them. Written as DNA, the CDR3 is TGCGCCAGCAGCCCCTCCACGGGTAGCGGCTACACCTTC. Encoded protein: CASSPSTGSGYTF.

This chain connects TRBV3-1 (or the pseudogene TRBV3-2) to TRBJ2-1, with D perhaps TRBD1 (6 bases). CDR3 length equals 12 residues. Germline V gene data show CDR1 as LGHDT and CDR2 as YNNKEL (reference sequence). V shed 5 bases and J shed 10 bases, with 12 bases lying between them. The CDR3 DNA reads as TGTGCCAGCAGCGGACAGTCCTGGGAGCAGTTCTTC. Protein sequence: CASSGQSWEQFF.

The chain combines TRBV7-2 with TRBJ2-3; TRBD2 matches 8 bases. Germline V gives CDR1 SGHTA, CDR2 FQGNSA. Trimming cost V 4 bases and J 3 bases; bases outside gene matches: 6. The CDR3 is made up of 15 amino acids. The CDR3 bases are TGTGCCAGCAGCTCCGGGACTAGAGGTACAGATACGCAGTATTTT. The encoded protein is CASSSGTRGTDTQYF. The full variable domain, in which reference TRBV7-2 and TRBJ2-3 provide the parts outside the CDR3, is GAGVSQSPSNKVTEKGKDVELRCDPISGHTALYWYRQSLGQGLEFLIYFQGNSAPDKSGLPSDRFSAERTGGSVSTLTIQRTQQEDSAVYLCASSSGTRGTDTQYFGPGTRLTVL.

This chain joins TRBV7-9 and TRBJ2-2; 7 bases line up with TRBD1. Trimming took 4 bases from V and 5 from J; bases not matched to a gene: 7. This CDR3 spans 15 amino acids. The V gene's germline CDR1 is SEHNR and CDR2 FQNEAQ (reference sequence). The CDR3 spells CASSSGQDETGELFF. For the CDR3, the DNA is TGTGCCAGCAGCTCTGGACAGGACGAGACCGGGGAGCTGTTTTTT.

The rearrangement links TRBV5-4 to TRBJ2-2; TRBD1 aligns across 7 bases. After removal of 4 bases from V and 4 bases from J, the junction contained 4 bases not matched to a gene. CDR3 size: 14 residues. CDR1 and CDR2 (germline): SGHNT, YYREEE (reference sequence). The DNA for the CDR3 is TGTGCCAGCAGCGAGGGACAGATCACCGGGGAGCTGTTTTTT. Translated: CASSEGQITGELFF.

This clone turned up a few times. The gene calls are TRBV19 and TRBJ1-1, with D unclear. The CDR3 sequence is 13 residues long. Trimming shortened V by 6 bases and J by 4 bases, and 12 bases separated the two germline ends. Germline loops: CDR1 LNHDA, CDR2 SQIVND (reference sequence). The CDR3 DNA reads TGTGCCAGTAGGAAAGGGCGGGCCACTGAAGCTTTCTTT. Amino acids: CASRKGRATEAFF.

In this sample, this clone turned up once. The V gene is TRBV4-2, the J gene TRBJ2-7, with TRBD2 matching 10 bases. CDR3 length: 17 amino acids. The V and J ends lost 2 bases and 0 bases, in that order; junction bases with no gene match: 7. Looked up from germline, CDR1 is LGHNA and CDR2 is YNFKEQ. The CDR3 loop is CASSQSLQRGGSYEQYF. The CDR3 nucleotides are TGTGCCAGCAGCCAATCCCTCCAGCGGGGGGGCTCCTACGAGCAGTACTTC.

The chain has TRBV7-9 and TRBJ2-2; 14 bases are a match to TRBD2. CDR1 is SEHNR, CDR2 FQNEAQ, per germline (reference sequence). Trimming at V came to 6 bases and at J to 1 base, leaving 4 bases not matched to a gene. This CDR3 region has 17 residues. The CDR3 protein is CASRRTSGGKNTGELFF. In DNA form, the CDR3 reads TGTGCCAGCAGACGGACTAGCGGGGGGAAGAACACCGGGGAGCTGTTTTTT.

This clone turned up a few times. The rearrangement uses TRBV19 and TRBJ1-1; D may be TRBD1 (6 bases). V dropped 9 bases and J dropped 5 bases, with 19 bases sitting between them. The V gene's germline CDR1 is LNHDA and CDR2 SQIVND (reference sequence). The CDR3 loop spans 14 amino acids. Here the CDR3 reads CASNPDSSATEAFF. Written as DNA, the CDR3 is TGTGCCAGCAATCCGGACAGCTCGGCTACTGAAGCTTTCTTT.

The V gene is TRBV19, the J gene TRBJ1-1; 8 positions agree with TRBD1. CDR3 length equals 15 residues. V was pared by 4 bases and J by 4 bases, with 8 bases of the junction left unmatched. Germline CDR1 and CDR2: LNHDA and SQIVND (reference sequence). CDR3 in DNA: TGTGCCAGTAGTAGTGGACAGGGTGGGTCCACTGAAGCTTTCTTT. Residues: CASSSGQGGSTEAFF.

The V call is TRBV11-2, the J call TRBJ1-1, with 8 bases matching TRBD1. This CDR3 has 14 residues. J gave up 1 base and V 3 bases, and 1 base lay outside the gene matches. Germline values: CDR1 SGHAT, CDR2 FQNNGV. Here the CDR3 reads CASSFTGGNTEAFF. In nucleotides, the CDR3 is TGTGCCAGCAGCTTCACAGGGGGGAACACTGAAGCTTTCTTT.

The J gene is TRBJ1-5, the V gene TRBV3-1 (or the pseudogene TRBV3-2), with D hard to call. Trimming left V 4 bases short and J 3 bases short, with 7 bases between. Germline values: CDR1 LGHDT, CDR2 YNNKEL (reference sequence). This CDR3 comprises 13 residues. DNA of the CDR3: TGTGCCAGCAGCCCCCACACCAATCAGCCCCAGCATTTT. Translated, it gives CASSPHTNQPQHF.

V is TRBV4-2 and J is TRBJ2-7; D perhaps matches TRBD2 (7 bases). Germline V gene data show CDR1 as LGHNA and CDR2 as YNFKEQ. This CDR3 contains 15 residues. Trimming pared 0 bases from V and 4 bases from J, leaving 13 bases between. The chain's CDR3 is CASSQDRGGGYEQYF. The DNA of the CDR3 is TGTGCCAGCAGCCAAGATCGCGGGGGCGGGTACGAGCAGTACTTC.